What follows are 32 T cell receptor beta chains derived from one specimen sequenced in a study of T cell responses to AZD1222 COVID-19 vaccine. Clones were read by immunoSEQ multiplex PCR, and TCRdb kept only the in-frame ones, dropping some. Of 65,000 to 70,000 clones listed, about three quarters are singletons. This specimen was peripheral blood, taken on day 0 of AZD1222 vaccination. All receptors derive from an adult in good health.

This clone was seen a handful of times. The chain carries TRBV4-1 and TRBJ1-4, with unresolved D. V gave up 7 bases and J gave up 5 bases, with 14 bases separating them. The CDR3 contains 14 residues. Germline V gene sequence: CDR1 MGHRA, CDR2 YSYEKL. The CDR3 region is CASNSWAQNEKLFF. The CDR3 region has the DNA TGCGCCAGCAACTCCTGGGCACAAAATGAAAAACTGTTTTTT.

A word on this clone: The sample carries other DNA sequences with the same CDR3. The chain recombines TRBV19 with TRBJ1-6; D may be TRBD1 (5 bases). Germline V lookup: CDR1 LNHDA, CDR2 SQIVND (reference sequence). V dropped 3 bases and J dropped 7 bases, with 22 bases sitting between them. The CDR3 loop spans 18 amino acids. DNA for the CDR3: TGTGCCAGTAGTATTCAAGTCCCAGGGACTTTTTTGAATTCACCCCTCCACTTT. This encodes CASSIQVPGTFLNSPLHF.

This chain links TRBV30 with TRBJ1-2; maybe TRBD1 (5 bases). Germline CDR1 and CDR2: GTSNPN and SVGIG (reference sequence). The CDR3 is 11 residues long. The V end was cut by 4 bases, the J end by 7 bases, with 10 bases between. This CDR3 is CAWTSGPGYTF. DNA of the CDR3: TGTGCCTGGACGTCAGGGCCTGGCTACACCTTC.

V usage is TRBV3-1 (or the pseudogene TRBV3-2) and J usage is TRBJ1-5; TRBD1 agrees at 8 bases. Germline CDR1 is LGHDT and CDR2 is YNNKEL (reference sequence). The trim removed 5 bases at V and 3 bases at J, leaving 3 bases unmatched. This CDR3 has 14 amino acids. This CDR3 reads CASSTGGNNQPQHF. The CDR3 bases are TGTGCCAGCAGCACAGGGGGAAACAATCAGCCCCAGCATTTT.

The chain uses TRBV4-1 and TRBJ1-6, with 7 bases matching TRBD1. J gave up 4 bases and V 5 bases, and 5 bases lay outside the gene matches. The CDR3 covers 15 residues. Per germline, CDR1 MGHRA and CDR2 YSYEKL. The CDR3 DNA reads TGCGCCAGCAGCAGCGCAGGGGGTTATAATTCACCCCTCCACTTT. It encodes CASSSAGGYNSPLHF.

J is TRBJ2-7 and V is TRBV5-5, with 7 bases matching TRBD1. V was pared by 0 bases and J by 9 bases, with 6 bases of the junction left unmatched. Germline values: CDR1 SGHKS, CDR2 YYEKEE (reference sequence). CDR3 size: 13 residues. The CDR3 sequence is CASSLGQGQGQYF. The CDR3 nucleotides are TGTGCCAGCAGCTTGGGACAGGGTCAGGGGCAGTACTTC.

This clone was seen more than once but under ten times. The chain carries TRBV5-4 and TRBJ2-5, with D uncertain. Trimming shortened V by 0 bases and J by 0 bases, and 15 bases separated the two germline ends. CDR1 is SGHNT and CDR2 is YYREEE in the germline V gene (reference sequence). CDR3 length: 17 amino acids. CDR3 in amino acids: CASSLGSLVPYQETQYF. The DNA of the CDR3 is TGTGCCAGCAGCTTGGGTAGTCTAGTTCCCTACCAAGAGACCCAGTACTTC.

In its sample, this clone was seen once. The chain recombines TRBV7-9 with TRBJ1-1; TRBD1 matches at 7 bases. The V gene end was trimmed by 0 bases and the J gene end by 9 bases; junction bases not matched to a gene: 7. CDR1 SEHNR and CDR2 FQNEAQ come from the germline V gene (reference sequence). The CDR3 contains 14 residues. In DNA form, the CDR3 reads TGTGCCAGCAGCTTAGCAGTAGCGGACAGGAAAGCTTTCTTT. This encodes CASSLAVADRKAFF.

This sequence joins TRBV10-1 and TRBJ2-3; the match to TRBD2 covers 8 bases. J gave up 1 base and V 0 bases, and 0 bases lay outside the gene matches. CDR3 size: 15 residues. Germline V gene lookup returns CDR1 WNHNN and CDR2 SYGVQD (reference sequence). The CDR3 here is CASSESSGGTDTQYF. The CDR3 DNA reads TGCGCCAGCAGTGAGTCTAGCGGGGGCACAGATACGCAGTATTTT.

V and J are TRBV2 and TRBJ2-7; a possible D gene is TRBD1 (5 bases). V lost 5 bases to trimming and J lost 2 bases, with 16 bases between them. This CDR3 spans 15 amino acids. Germline assignment: CDR1 SNHLY and CDR2 FYNNEI. The CDR3 DNA reads TGTGCCAGCAGTACCATAGGGGTTAATGCCTACGAGCAGTACTTC. Residues: CASSTIGVNAYEQYF. Using reference TRBV2 and TRBJ2-7 for the parts outside the CDR3, the full variable domain is EPEVTQTPSHQVTQMGQEVILRCVPISNHLYFYWYRQILGQKVEFLVSFYNNEISEKSEIFDDQFSVERPDGSNFTLKIRSTKLEDSAMYFCASSTIGVNAYEQYFGPGTRLTVT.

The chain has TRBV7-9 and TRBJ1-1; tentatively, D is TRBD1 (6 bases). Trimming removed 7 bases from V and 4 bases from J, with 19 bases in between. Germline V gene sequence: CDR1 SEHNR, CDR2 FQNEAQ (reference sequence). The CDR3 contains 15 residues. The CDR3 DNA reads TGTGCCAGCACCCCTATGAGGGGCAGGGGCACTGAAGCTTTCTTT. Protein: CASTPMRGRGTEAFF.

The genes are TRBV29-1 and TRBJ2-5; TRBD2 matches 13 bases. CDR1 and CDR2 from the germline V gene are SQVTM and ANQGSEA. V trimming: 5 bases; J trimming: 5 bases; junction bases outside the gene matches: 2. CDR3 length equals 13 residues. The CDR3 protein is CSVRTSGGETQYF. In DNA form, the CDR3 reads TGCAGCGTTCGGACTAGCGGGGGTGAGACCCAGTACTTC. Drawing the rest from reference TRBV29-1 and TRBJ2-5, the complete variable domain is SAVISQKPSRDICQRGTSLTIQCQVDSQVTMMFWYRQQPGQSLTLIATANQGSEATYESGFVIDKFPISRPNLTFSTLTVSNMSPEDSSIYLCSVRTSGGETQYFGPGTRLLVL.

This sequence joins TRBV5-6 and TRBJ2-5; 16 bases line up with TRBD2. Germline V gives CDR1 SGHDT, CDR2 YYEEEE. The CDR3 extends over 18 amino acids. The V segment lost 3 bases and the J segment 1 base; nucleotides outside the gene matches: 6. This CDR3 reads CASSYGTSGGAFQETQYF. The CDR3 DNA is TGTGCCAGCAGCTATGGGACTAGCGGGGGGGCCTTCCAAGAGACCCAGTACTTC.

The V gene is TRBV27, the J gene TRBJ2-2, with 9 bases fitting TRBD1. Trimming removed 5 bases from V and 4 bases from J; junction bases left unmatched: 8. Germline-derived CDR1 and CDR2 are MNHEY and SMNVEV (reference sequence). This CDR3 has 16 residues. In DNA form, the CDR3 reads TGTGCCAGCAGTACGACAGGGGGTAGAGGCACCGGGGAGCTGTTTTTT. Encoded protein: CASSTTGGRGTGELFF.

The chain couples TRBV13 to TRBJ2-7; unclear D gene. V gave up 3 bases and J gave up 5 bases, with 11 bases separating them. The CDR3 loop spans 13 amino acids. The V gene's germline CDR1 is PRHDT and CDR2 FYEKMQ (reference sequence). This chain's CDR3 is CASSFIKSDEQYF. CDR3 DNA sequence: TGTGCCAGCAGCTTTATCAAGAGCGACGAGCAGTACTTC.

V gene TRBV6-1 combines with J gene TRBJ1-3; 7 nucleotides line up with TRBD1. The V and J ends lost 3 bases and 2 bases, in that order; junction bases with no gene match: 7. Germline V CDR1 and CDR2: MNHNS, SASEGT. This CDR3 has 16 residues. The CDR3 DNA reads as TGTGCCAGCAGTGAGGTACCGACAGGGACTGGAAACACCATATATTTT. Translating it yields CASSEVPTGTGNTIYF.

The chain carries TRBV6-1 and TRBJ1-4, with D unresolved. V was pared by 1 base and J by 5 bases, with 5 bases between. This CDR3 is built from 13 residues. CDR1 is MNHNS, CDR2 SASEGT, per germline. The CDR3 sequence is CASSEDLNEKLFF. The CDR3 nucleotides are TGTGCCAGCAGTGAAGACCTCAATGAAAAACTGTTTTTT.

This clone came up a few times. This sequence joins TRBV3-1 (or the pseudogene TRBV3-2) and TRBJ1-2; D is ambiguous. Germline values: CDR1 LGHDT, CDR2 YNNKEL (reference sequence). The CDR3 length is 14 residues. Trimming shortened V by 2 bases and J by 8 bases, and 15 bases separated the two germline ends. The DNA for the CDR3 is TGTGCCAGCAGCCAATGGGAAAGCGTCCCCGGCTACACCTTC. Protein product: CASSQWESVPGYTF.

This clone has just a few counts. The rearrangement joins TRBV4-1 to TRBJ1-6; 12 bases align to TRBD1. Germline trimming cut 3 bases from V and 9 bases from J; bases unmatched to any gene: 3. Germline loops: CDR1 MGHRA, CDR2 YSYEKL. This CDR3 has 15 amino acids. The CDR3 reads CASSQGQGAGSPLHF. For the CDR3, the DNA is TGCGCCAGCAGCCAGGGACAGGGGGCAGGTTCACCCCTCCACTTT.

The chain links TRBV7-5 to TRBJ1-4. TRBV7-5 is noted as a pseudogene. The CDR3 loop spans 17 amino acids. CDR3 region: CARSSPPIRGANEKLFF. As DNA, the CDR3 is TGTGCCAGAAGCTCCCCCCCAATCCGGGGGGCTAATGAAAAACTGTTTTTT.

The sample holds many counts of this clone. The V call is TRBV5-1, the J call TRBJ1-2, with D perhaps TRBD1 (6 bases). Trimming shortened V by 4 bases and J by 5 bases, and 15 bases separated the two germline ends. The CDR3 totals 14 residues. From germline, CDR1 is SGHRS and CDR2 YFSETQ. CDR3: CASSETGEPYGYTF. CDR3 coding DNA: TGCGCCAGCAGCGAGACAGGCGAACCTTATGGCTACACCTTC.

V gene TRBV29-1 combines with J gene TRBJ2-3; D call uncertain. The length of the CDR3 is 13 residues. The germline V and J ends were trimmed by 2 bases and 4 bases, with 10 bases remaining between them. Germline CDR1 SQVTM, CDR2 ANQGSEA. In DNA form, the CDR3 reads TGCAGCGTTGAAAATCTAAGGTCAGATACGCAGTATTTT. Amino acids: CSVENLRSDTQYF.

The rearrangement links TRBV20-1 to TRBJ1-1; maybe TRBD1 (5 bases). The germline V and J ends were trimmed by 5 bases and 8 bases, with 12 bases remaining between them. The CDR3 covers 11 residues. CDR1 DFQATT and CDR2 SNEGSKA come from the germline V gene (reference sequence). The CDR3 sequence: CSAPRDREAFF. For the CDR3, the DNA is TGCAGTGCTCCCAGGGACCGCGAAGCTTTCTTT.

The V gene is TRBV2, the J gene TRBJ1-4; the D gene is possibly TRBD1 (5 bases). Deletions cut 7 bases from V and 6 bases from J, with 18 bases between. CDR1 and CDR2 (germline): SNHLY, FYNNEI. The CDR3 contains 15 residues. CDR3 in amino acids: CASIRLGQSYEKLFF. The CDR3 DNA reads as TGTGCCAGCATCCGGCTAGGACAATCTTATGAAAAACTGTTTTTT.

V is TRBV6-1 and J is TRBJ2-7, with D unclear. The CDR3 extends over 18 amino acids. Trimming removed 1 base from V and 3 bases from J, with 22 bases in between. Germline V gene data show CDR1 as MNHNS and CDR2 as SASEGT. Here the CDR3 DNA reads TGTGCCAGCAGTGAAGTTCCCCGCGACTTCCCTTACCTCTACGAGCAGTACTTC. Translating it yields CASSEVPRDFPYLYEQYF.

This clone was recorded only once. The V gene is TRBV27, the J gene TRBJ2-1; 7 bases map to TRBD2. In germline, CDR1 is MNHEY, CDR2 SMNVEV (reference sequence). There are 14 residues in the CDR3. The V segment lost 10 bases and the J segment 0 bases; nucleotides outside the gene matches: 6. The CDR3 nucleotides read TGTGCCACTATGGGGGGGAACTCCTACAATGAGCAGTTCTTC. This gives the protein CATMGGNSYNEQFF.

The chain couples TRBV7-9 to TRBJ2-7; TRBD1 matches 7 bases. The CDR3 totals 16 residues. Germline V gives CDR1 SEHNR, CDR2 FQNEAQ (reference sequence). V trimming: 6 bases; J trimming: 2 bases; junction bases outside the gene matches: 13. The DNA of the CDR3 is TGTGCCAGCAGGAACGTGTTTGGGGACAGCACCTACGAGCAGTACTTC. It encodes CASRNVFGDSTYEQYF. The full variable domain, in which reference TRBV7-9 and TRBJ2-7 provide the parts outside the CDR3, is DTGVSQNPRHKITKRGQNVTFRCDPISEHNRLYWYRQTLGQGPEFLTYFQNEAQLEKSRLLSDRFSAERPKGSFSTLEIQRTEQGDSAMYLCASRNVFGDSTYEQYFGPGTRLTVT.

V and J are TRBV3-1 (or the pseudogene TRBV3-2) and TRBJ2-3; D may correspond to TRBD1 or TRBD2 (5 bases each). The CDR3 spans 15 residues. Trimming removed 1 base from V and 5 bases from J, with 13 bases in between. The germline V gene encodes CDR1 LGHDT and CDR2 YNNKEL (reference sequence). The CDR3 DNA sequence: TGTGCCAGCAGCCAAGTATCGGGGCGTGGAGATACGCAGTATTTT. This gives the protein CASSQVSGRGDTQYF.

This rearrangement joins TRBV15 to TRBJ1-2; maybe TRBD1 (6 bases). The V and J ends lost 3 bases and 5 bases respectively, with 16 bases between them. The CDR3 has 15 residues. In germline, CDR1 is LNHNV, CDR2 YYDKDF (reference sequence). CDR3 amino acids: CATSSGTTGLYGYTF. CDR3 DNA sequence: TGTGCCACCAGCAGTGGGACCACAGGGCTGTATGGCTACACCTTC.

This sequence joins TRBV7-2 and TRBJ1-6; D ambiguous. The CDR3 totals 15 residues. The V end lost 5 bases, the J end lost 10 bases, and 18 bases lay between the germline ends. The V gene's germline CDR1 is SGHTA and CDR2 FQGNSA. The chain's CDR3 is CASSVDGGGSSPLHF. Here the CDR3 DNA reads TGTGCCAGCAGCGTTGACGGCGGTGGGAGCTCACCCCTCCACTTT.

The chain has TRBV20-1 and TRBJ2-1; 11 bases are shared with TRBD2. The germline CDR1 and CDR2 sequences are DFQATT and SNEGSKA (reference sequence). The CDR3 has 16 residues. Trimming at V came to 3 bases and at J to 4 bases, leaving 8 bases not matched to a gene. The CDR3 loop reads CSASSDTSGGYNEQFF. The CDR3 bases are TGCAGTGCTAGTTCAGATACTAGCGGGGGTTACAATGAGCAGTTCTTC.

The V call is TRBV6-1, the J call TRBJ1-2, with D uncertain. The CDR3 spans 19 residues. V gave up 0 bases and J gave up 8 bases, with 28 bases separating them. Germline-derived CDR1 and CDR2 are MNHNS and SASEGT. This chain's CDR3 is CASSEALVYRGLDRGGYTF. The CDR3 bases are TGTGCCAGCAGTGAAGCTTTAGTCTATCGAGGCTTAGACCGAGGAGGCTACACCTTC.